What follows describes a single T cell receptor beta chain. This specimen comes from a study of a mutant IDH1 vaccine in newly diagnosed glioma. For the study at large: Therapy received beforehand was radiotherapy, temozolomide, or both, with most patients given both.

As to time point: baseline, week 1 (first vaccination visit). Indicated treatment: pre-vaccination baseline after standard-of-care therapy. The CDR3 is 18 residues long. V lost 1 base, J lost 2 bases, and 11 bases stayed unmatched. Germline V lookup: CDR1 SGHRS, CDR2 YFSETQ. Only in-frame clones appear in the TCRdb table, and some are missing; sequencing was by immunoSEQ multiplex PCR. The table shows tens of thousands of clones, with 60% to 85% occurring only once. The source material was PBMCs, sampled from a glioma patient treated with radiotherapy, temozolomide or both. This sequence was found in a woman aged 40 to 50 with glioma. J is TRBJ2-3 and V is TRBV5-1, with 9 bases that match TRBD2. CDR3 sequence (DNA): TGCGCCAGCAGCTTGACAGCGGGGGGTTCGTTTAACACAGATACGCAGTATTTT. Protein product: CASSLTAGGSFNTDTQYF.